This TCR beta chain was sequenced during a study of blood T cell repertoires in COVID-19. Study at large: There were acute and convalescent COVID-19 samples, and they came from the United States, Italy and Spain. In each case, the material was cDNA or gDNA derived from T cells, B-cell-depleted T cells, or PBMCs.

Germline CDR1 and CDR2: SGHDN and FVKESK. J gave up 2 bases and V 4 bases, and 2 bases lay outside the gene matches. This CDR3 has 14 residues. Under the authors' procedure: Estimated nucleated cell counts came from reference gene primer amplification. The assay was immunoSEQ multiplex PCR, and TCRdb's table has in-frame clones only and misses some. The V and J calls and clone size were taken over from that table, and D and trimming were inferred from the DNA. The sample consists of around 50,000 clones, more than 70% of them appearing once. The chain employs TRBV14 and TRBJ2-7; TRBD1 agrees at 10 bases. The clonotype comes from a man in his fifties with active COVID-19. The sample was peripheral blood. CDR3 coding DNA: TGTGCCAGCAGCCTAGGACAGGGGGCCTACGAGCAGTACTTC. This translates into CASSLGQGAYEQYF.